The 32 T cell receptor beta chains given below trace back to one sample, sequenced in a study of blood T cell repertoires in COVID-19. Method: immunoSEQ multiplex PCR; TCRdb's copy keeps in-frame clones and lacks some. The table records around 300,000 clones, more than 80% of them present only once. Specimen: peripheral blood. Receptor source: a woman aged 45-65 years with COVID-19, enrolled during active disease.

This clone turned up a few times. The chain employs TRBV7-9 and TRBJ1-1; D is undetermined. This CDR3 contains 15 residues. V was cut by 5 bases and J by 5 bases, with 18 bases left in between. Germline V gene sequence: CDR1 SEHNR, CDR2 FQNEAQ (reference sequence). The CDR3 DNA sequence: TGTGCCAGCAGCACCCACGCTACCCCGGGAACTGAAGCTTTCTTT. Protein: CASSTHATPGTEAFF.

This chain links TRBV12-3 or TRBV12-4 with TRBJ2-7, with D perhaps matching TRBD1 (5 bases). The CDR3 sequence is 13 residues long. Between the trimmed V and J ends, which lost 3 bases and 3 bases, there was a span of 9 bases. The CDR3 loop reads CASSFSGNYEQYF. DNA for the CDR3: TGTGCCAGCAGTTTTTCAGGGAACTACGAGCAGTACTTC.

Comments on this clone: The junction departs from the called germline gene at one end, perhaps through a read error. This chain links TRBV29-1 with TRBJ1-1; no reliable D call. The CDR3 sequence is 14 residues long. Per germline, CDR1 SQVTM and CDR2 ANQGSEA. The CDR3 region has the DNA TGCAGCGCCGAGGGTAGTGGCGTGAACTCTGAAGCTTTCTTT. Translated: CSAEGSGVNSEAFF.

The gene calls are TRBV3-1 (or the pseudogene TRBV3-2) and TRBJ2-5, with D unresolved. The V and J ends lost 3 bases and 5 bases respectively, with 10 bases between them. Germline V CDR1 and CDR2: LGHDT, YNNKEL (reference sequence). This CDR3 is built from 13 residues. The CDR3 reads CASSHSLRETQYF. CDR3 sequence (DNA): TGTGCCAGCAGCCACAGCTTGAGGGAGACCCAGTACTTC.

CDR3 protein: CAWGGQNNSPLHF. The DNA of the CDR3 is TGTGCCTGGGGGGGACAGAATAATTCACCCCTCCACTTT. The chain links TRBV30 to TRBJ1-6; TRBD1 matches 7 bases. Germline loops: CDR1 GTSNPN, CDR2 SVGIG (reference sequence). This CDR3 is 13 amino acids long. V trimming: 5 bases; J trimming: 5 bases; junction bases outside the gene matches: 3.

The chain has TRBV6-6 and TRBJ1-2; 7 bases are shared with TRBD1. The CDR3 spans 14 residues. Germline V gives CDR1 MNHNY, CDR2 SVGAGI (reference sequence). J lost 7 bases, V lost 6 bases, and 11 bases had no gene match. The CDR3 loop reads CASSPTRQGFGYTF. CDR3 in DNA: TGTGCCAGCAGCCCTACTCGACAGGGATTTGGCTACACCTTC.

CDR3 sequence: CASSYNDRGKAFF. Written as DNA, the CDR3 is TGTGCCAGCAGTTACAACGACAGGGGCAAAGCTTTCTTT. The rearrangement joins TRBV7-9 to TRBJ1-1, with 8 bases aligning to TRBD1. Germline CDR1 is SEHNR and CDR2 is FQNEAQ (reference sequence). The CDR3 extends over 13 amino acids. Trimming removed 6 bases from V and 9 bases from J; junction bases left unmatched: 9.

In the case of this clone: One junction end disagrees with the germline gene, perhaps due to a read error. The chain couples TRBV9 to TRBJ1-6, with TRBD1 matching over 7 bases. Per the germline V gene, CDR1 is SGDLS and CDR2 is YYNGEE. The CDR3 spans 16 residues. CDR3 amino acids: CASSVVAAGGNSPLHF. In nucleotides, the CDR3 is TGTGCCAGCAGCGTAGTAGCGGCAGGGGGGAATTCGCCCCTCCACTTT.

The CDR3 region has the DNA TGTGCCAGCAGCGCCCCGGGAGATTATGGCGAGCAGTACTTC. This gives the protein CASSAPGDYGEQYF. The J gene is TRBJ2-7, the V gene TRBV9; weak D call: TRBD2 (6 bases). The ends were cut back, 3 bases at V and 6 bases at J, with 16 bases in the middle. Germline CDR1 is SGDLS and CDR2 is YYNGEE. The CDR3 extends over 14 amino acids.

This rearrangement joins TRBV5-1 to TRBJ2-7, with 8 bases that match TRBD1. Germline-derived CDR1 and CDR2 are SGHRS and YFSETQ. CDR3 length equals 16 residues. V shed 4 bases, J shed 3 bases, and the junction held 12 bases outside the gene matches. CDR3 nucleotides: TGCGCCAGCAGCCCGTCAGGGGGCGGGGCACGCTACGAGCAGTACTTC. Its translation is CASSPSGGGARYEQYF. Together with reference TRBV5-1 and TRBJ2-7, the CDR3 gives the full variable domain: KAGVTQTPRYLIKTRGQQVTLSCSPISGHRSVSWYQQTPGQGLQFLFEYFSETQRNKGNFPGRFSGRQFSNSRSEMNVSTLELGDSALYLCASSPSGGGARYEQYFGPGTRLTVT.

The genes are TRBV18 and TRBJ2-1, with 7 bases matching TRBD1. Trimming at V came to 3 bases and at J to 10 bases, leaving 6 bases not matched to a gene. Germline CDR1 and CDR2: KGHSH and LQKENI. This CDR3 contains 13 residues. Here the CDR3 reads CASSPQPQGEQFF. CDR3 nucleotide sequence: TGTGCCAGCTCACCCCAGCCACAGGGGGAGCAGTTCTTC.

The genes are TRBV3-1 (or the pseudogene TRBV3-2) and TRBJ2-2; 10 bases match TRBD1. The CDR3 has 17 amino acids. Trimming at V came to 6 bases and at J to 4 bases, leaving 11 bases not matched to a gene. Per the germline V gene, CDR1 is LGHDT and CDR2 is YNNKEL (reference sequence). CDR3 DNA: TGTGCCAGCAGACCAGACAGGGGGCGATCTGGCACCGGGGAGCTGTTTTTT. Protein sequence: CASRPDRGRSGTGELFF.

The CDR3, as DNA: TGTGCCAGCAGCCAAGCATCAGCGGGAGGGCGCTACGAGCAGTACTTC. It codes for CASSQASAGGRYEQYF. This chain links TRBV14 with TRBJ2-7, with 10 bases fitting TRBD2. CDR1 and CDR2 from the germline V gene are SGHDN and FVKESK. The ends lost 1 base at V and 3 bases at J; junction bases unmatched: 6. This CDR3 is 16 amino acids long.

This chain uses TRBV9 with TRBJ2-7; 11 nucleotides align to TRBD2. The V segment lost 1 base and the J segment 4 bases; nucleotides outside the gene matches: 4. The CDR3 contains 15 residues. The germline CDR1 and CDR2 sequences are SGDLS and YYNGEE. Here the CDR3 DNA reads TGTGCCAGCAGCGTATCGACTAGCGGGACTTACGAGCAGTACTTC. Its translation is CASSVSTSGTYEQYF.

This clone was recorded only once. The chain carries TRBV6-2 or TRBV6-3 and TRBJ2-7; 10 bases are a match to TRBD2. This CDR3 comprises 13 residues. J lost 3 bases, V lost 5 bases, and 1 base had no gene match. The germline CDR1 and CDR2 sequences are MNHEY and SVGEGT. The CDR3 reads CASSRTSGYEQYF. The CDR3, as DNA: TGTGCCAGCAGTAGGACTAGCGGCTACGAGCAGTACTTC.

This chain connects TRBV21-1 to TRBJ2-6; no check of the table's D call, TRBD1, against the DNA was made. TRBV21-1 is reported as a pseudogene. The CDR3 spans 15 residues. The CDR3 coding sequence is TGTGCCAGCAACGAGCAGGGCTCTGGGGCCAACGTCCTGACTTTC. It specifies CASNEQGSGANVLTF.

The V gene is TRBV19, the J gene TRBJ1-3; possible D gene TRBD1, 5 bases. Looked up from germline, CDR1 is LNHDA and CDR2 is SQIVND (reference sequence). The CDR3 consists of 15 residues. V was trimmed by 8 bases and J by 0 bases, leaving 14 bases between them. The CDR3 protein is CASLSRTYSGNTIYF. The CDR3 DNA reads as TGTGCCAGTCTTTCCCGGACATACTCTGGAAACACCATATATTTT.

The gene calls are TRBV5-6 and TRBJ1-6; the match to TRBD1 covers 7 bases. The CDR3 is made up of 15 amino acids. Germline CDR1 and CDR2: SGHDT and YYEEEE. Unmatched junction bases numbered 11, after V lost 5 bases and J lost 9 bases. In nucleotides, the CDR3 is TGTGCCAGCAGGTTACACAGGGGAGTGAGTTCACCCCTCCACTTT. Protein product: CASRLHRGVSSPLHF.

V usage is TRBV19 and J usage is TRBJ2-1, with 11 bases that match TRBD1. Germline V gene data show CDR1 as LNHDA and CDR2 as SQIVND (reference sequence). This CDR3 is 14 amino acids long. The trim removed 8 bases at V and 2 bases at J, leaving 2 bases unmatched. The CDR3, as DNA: TGTGCCAGTGAGGGACAGGGGGCCTACAATGAGCAGTTCTTC. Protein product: CASEGQGAYNEQFF. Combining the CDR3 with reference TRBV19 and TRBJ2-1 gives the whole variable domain DGGITQSPKYLFRKEGQNVTLSCEQNLNHDAMYWYRQDPGQGLRLIYYSQIVNDFQKGDIAEGYSVSREKKESFPLTVTSAQKNPTAFYLCASEGQGAYNEQFFGPGTRLTVL.

For the CDR3, the DNA is TGCAGCGTAGTAGCGTTCACGCAGTATTTT. The encoded protein is CSVVAFTQYF. The rearrangement joins TRBV29-1 to TRBJ2-3, with D perhaps matching TRBD2 (5 bases). Trimming took 6 bases from V and 9 from J, leaving 10 bases between them. CDR3 length: 10 residues. Germline-derived CDR1 and CDR2 are SQVTM and ANQGSEA.

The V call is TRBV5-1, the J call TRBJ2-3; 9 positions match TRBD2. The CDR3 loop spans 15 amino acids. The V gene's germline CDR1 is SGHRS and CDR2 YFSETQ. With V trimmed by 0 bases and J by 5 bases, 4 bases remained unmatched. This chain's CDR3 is CASSLAAGGVDTQYF. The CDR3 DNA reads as TGCGCCAGCAGCTTGGCCGCGGGAGGGGTAGATACGCAGTATTTT.

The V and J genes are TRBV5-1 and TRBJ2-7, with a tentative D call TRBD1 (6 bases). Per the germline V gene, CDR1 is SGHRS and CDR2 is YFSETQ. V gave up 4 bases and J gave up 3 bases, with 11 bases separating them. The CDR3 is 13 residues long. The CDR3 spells CASSVTGNYEQYF. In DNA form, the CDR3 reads TGCGCCAGCAGCGTCACAGGGAACTACGAGCAGTACTTC.

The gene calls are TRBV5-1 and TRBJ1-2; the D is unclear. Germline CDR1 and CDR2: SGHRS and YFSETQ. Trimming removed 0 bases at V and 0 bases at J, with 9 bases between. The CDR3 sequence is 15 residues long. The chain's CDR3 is CASSLVPDPNYGYTF. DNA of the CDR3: TGCGCCAGCAGCTTGGTCCCAGATCCTAACTATGGCTACACCTTC. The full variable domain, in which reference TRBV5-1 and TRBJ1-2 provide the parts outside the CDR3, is KAGVTQTPRYLIKTRGQQVTLSCSPISGHRSVSWYQQTPGQGLQFLFEYFSETQRNKGNFPGRFSGRQFSNSRSEMNVSTLELGDSALYLCASSLVPDPNYGYTFGSGTRLTVV.

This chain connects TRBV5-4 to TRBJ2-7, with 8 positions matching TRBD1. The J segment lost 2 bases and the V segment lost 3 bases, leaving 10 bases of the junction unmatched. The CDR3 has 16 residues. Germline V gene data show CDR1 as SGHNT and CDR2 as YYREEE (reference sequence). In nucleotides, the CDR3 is TGTGCCAGCAGCTCAATGGACAGGGTTGCCGCCTACGAGCAGTACTTC. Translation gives CASSSMDRVAAYEQYF.

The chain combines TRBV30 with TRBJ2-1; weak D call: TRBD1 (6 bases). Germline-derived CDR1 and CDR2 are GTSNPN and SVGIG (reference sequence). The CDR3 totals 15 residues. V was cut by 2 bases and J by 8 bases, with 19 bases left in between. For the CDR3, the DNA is TGTGCCTGGAGTAGGGGGTTCCAGGGTATGGATGAGCAGTTCTTC. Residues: CAWSRGFQGMDEQFF.

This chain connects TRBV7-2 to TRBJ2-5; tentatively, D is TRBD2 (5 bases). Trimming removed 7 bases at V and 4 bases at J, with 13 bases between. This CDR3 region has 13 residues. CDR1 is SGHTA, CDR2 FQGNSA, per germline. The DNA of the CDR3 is TGTGCCAGCAACGGAAAGGGAGTAGAGACCCAGTACTTC. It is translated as CASNGKGVETQYF.

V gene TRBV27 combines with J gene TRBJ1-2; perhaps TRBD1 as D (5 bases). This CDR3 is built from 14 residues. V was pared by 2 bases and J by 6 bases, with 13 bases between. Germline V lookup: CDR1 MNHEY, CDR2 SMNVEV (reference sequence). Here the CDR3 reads CASSLTFGGNGYTF. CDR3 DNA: TGTGCCAGCAGTTTAACATTCGGGGGAAATGGCTACACCTTC.

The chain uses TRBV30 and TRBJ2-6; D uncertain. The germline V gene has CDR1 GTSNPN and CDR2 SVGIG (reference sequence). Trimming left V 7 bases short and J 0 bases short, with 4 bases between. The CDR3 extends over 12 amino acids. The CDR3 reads CAYSSGANVLTF. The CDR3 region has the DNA TGTGCCTACAGCTCTGGGGCCAACGTCCTGACTTTC.

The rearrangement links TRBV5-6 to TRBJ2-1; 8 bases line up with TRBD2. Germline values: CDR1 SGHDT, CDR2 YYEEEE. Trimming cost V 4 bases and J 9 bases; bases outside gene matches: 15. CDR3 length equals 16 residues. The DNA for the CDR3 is TGTGCCAGCAGCCGGAGTGAGCGGGGGAATATTCCTGAGCAGTTCTTC. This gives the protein CASSRSERGNIPEQFF.

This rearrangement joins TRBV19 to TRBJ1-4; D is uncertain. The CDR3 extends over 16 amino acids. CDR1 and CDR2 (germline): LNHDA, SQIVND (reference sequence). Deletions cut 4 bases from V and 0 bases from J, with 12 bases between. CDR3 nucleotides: TGTGCCAGTAGTACCACTGGGAGAGCAACTAATGAAAAACTGTTTTTT. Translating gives CASSTTGRATNEKLFF.

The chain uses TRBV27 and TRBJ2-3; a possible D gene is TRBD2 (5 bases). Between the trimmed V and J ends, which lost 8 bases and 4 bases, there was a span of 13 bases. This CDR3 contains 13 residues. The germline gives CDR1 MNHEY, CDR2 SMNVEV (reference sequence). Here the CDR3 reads CASGGLRADTQYF. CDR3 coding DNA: TGTGCCAGCGGCGGTCTGAGGGCAGATACGCAGTATTTT.

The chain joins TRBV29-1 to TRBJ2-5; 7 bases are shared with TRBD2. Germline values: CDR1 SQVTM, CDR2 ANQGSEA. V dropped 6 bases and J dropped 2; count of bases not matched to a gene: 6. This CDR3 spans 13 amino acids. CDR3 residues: CSVGWGGQETQYF. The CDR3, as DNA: TGCAGCGTGGGATGGGGAGGGCAAGAGACCCAGTACTTC.